Listed below are T cell receptor beta chains from one sample, sequenced in a study of shared clonotypes between healthy human individuals. Sequencing used immunoSEQ multiplex PCR; TCRdb keeps in-frame clones, though not all of them. The sample lists about 2.4 million clones; under 95% were seen once. The specimen was naive CD4+ T cells from PBMCs. These receptors all come from a man aged 18-30 years in good health. Some clones in this sample may be carry-over from other donors' samples. Both conserved end residues are part of each CDR3. A D gene is named only where the DNA matches it firmly. Rows may omit the clone size; those that give it use once, few, many or a size class.

J: TRBJ1-5
size: .
D: TRBD1
V: TRBV6-1
length: 14
DNA: TGTGCCAGCAGTCTACGACAGGGGAATCAGCCCCAGCATTTT
CDR3: CASSLRQGNQPQHF

J: TRBJ1-2
size: once
D: TRBD1
V: TRBV12-5
length: 16
DNA: TGTGCTAGTGGTTTGGTCAGGGGACAGTATAACTATGGCTACACCTTC
CDR3: CASGLVRGQYNYGYTF

J: TRBJ2-3
size: .
D: TRBD1
V: TRBV6-6
length: 14
DNA: TGTGCCAGCAGTTATCCGGACAGGGGAGATACGCAGTATTTT
CDR3: CASSYPDRGDTQYF

J: TRBJ1-2
size: .
D: .
V: TRBV27
length: 16
DNA: TGTGCCAGCAGTCCCCACCCCGGGACTTCTAACTATGGCTACACCTTC
CDR3: CASSPHPGTSNYGYTF

J: TRBJ2-7
size: .
D: TRBD2
V: TRBV6-5
length: 14
DNA: TGTGCCAGCAGTTACAGCGCGGGAGGCTACGAGCAGTACTTC
CDR3: CASSYSAGGYEQYF

J: TRBJ2-5
size: few
D: .
V: TRBV2
length: 11
DNA: TGTGCCAGCAGTCTCCAAGAGACCCAGTACTTC
CDR3: CASSLQETQYF

J: TRBJ2-7
size: .
D: TRBD1
V: TRBV20-1
length: 11
DNA: TGCAGCACGACAGGGTCCTACGAGCAGTACTTC
CDR3: CSTTGSYEQYF

J: TRBJ2-5
size: once
D: TRBD1
V: TRBV5-4
length: 16
DNA: TGTGCCAGCAGCCCTGACCGGGACAGGGGGCGGGAGACCCAGTACTTC
CDR3: CASSPDRDRGRETQYF

J: TRBJ1-4
size: .
D: TRBD1
V: TRBV28
length: 13
DNA: TGTGCCAGCAGACCAGGGACAGCTGAAAAACTGTTTTTT
CDR3: CASRPGTAEKLFF

J: TRBJ2-5
size: .
D: .
V: TRBV7-9
length: 13
DNA: TGTGCCAGCAGCCTCGAGCCTCAAGAGACCCAGTACTTC
CDR3: CASSLEPQETQYF

J: TRBJ2-7
size: .
D: TRBD2
V: TRBV7-2
length: 14
DNA: TGTGCCAGCAGCCCTCCGGGGACTAGCCACGAGCAGTACTTC
CDR3: CASSPPGTSHEQYF

J: TRBJ1-5
size: few
D: TRBD1
V: TRBV2
length: 14
DNA: TGTGCCAGCCACCGGGACAGGAGTAATCAGCCCCAGCATTTT
CDR3: CASHRDRSNQPQHF

J: TRBJ2-7
size: .
D: TRBD2
V: TRBV4-3
length: 15
DNA: TGCGCCAGCAGCCAAGAAGGGACTAGCGGATACGAGCAGTACTTC
CDR3: CASSQEGTSGYEQYF

J: TRBJ2-7
size: .
D: .
V: TRBV28
length: 16
DNA: TGTGCCAGCAGTTTATCCTGGTCGCGGTCGTTGATAGAGCAGTACTTC
CDR3: CASSLSWSRSLIEQYF

J: TRBJ2-7
size: .
D: .
V: TRBV7-3
length: 16
DNA: TGTGCCAGCAGCCTCTTACCGGGCAGGGAAGCCTACGAGCAGTACTTC
CDR3: CASSLLPGREAYEQYF

J: TRBJ2-3
size: .
D: TRBD1
V: TRBV7-9
length: 15
DNA: TGTGCCAGCAGCCGTCGGACAGGGGATTCCGATACGCAGTATTTT
CDR3: CASSRRTGDSDTQYF

J: TRBJ2-7
size: .
D: TRBD1
V: TRBV28
length: 15
DNA: TGTGCCAGCAGTTTAGCTAGGACAGGGGGCCACGAGCAGTACTTC
CDR3: CASSLARTGGHEQYF

J: TRBJ2-1
size: few
D: .
V: TRBV19
length: 14
DNA: TGTGCCAGTATGTCAGGAGACAGGTACAATGAGCAGTTCTTC
CDR3: CASMSGDRYNEQFF

J: TRBJ1-4
size: .
D: .
V: TRBV5-1
length: 15
DNA: TGCGCCAGCAGCTTGGGGACAGCTGATAATGAAAAACTGTTTTTT
CDR3: CASSLGTADNEKLFF

J: TRBJ1-3
size: .
D: .
V: TRBV27
length: 15
DNA: TGTGCCAGCAGCAGCCAGGGGCTCGGGGGAAACACCATATATTTT
CDR3: CASSSQGLGGNTIYF

J: TRBJ2-7
size: .
D: TRBD2
V: TRBV9
length: 16
DNA: TGTGCCAGCAGCGTTCTAGCGGGGGCCGGCTACAATGAGCAGTACTTC
CDR3: CASSVLAGAGYNEQYF

J: TRBJ2-5
size: .
D: TRBD2
V: TRBV7-9
length: 15
DNA: TGTGCCAGCAGCTTAGCGCAGAAGGGAGGGGAGACCCAGTACTTC
CDR3: CASSLAQKGGETQYF

J: TRBJ1-1
size: few
D: TRBD1
V: TRBV19
length: 16
DNA: TGTGCCAGTATTCTAGGCCCCGGGACAGGGAGCACTGAAGCTTTCTTT
CDR3: CASILGPGTGSTEAFF

J: TRBJ2-5
size: .
D: TRBD1
V: TRBV18
length: 14
DNA: TGTGCCAGCTCACCAGACAGGGCTCAAGAGACCCAGTACTTC
CDR3: CASSPDRAQETQYF

J: TRBJ2-6
size: .
D: .
V: TRBV5-3
length: 15
DNA: TGTGCCAGAAGCTCTGCGAGGTCTGGGGCCAACGTCCTGACTTTC
CDR3: CARSSARSGANVLTF

J: TRBJ2-1
size: .
D: .
V: TRBV11-2
length: 17
DNA: TGTGCCAGCAGCCCAGGCGGGCCACTGCAAACCTACAATGAGCAGTTCTTC
CDR3: CASSPGGPLQTYNEQFF

J: TRBJ2-7
size: .
D: TRBD2
V: TRBV5-3
length: 17
DNA: TGTGCCAGAAGCCGTCAGTCTAGCGGGAGGTCCTCCTACGAGCAGTACTTC
CDR3: CARSRQSSGRSSYEQYF

J: TRBJ2-1
size: .
D: TRBD2
V: TRBV12-5
length: 18
DNA: TGTGCTAGTGGTTTGACCCCTAGGCTAGCGGGATTTTCGGGTGAGCAGTTCTTC
CDR3: CASGLTPRLAGFSGEQFF

J: TRBJ1-6
size: .
D: .
V: TRBV5-1
length: 15
DNA: TGCGCCAGCAGCTCGGCGGGGCCGAACTCTTCACCCCTCCACTTT
CDR3: CASSSAGPNSSPLHF

J: TRBJ2-1
size: .
D: TRBD1
V: TRBV28
length: 15
DNA: TGTGCCAGCAGTTCAGGGGGCTTGAGGGACAATGAGCAGTTCTTC
CDR3: CASSSGGLRDNEQFF

J: TRBJ2-7
size: .
D: TRBD2
V: TRBV7-9
length: 18
DNA: TGTGCCAGCAGCCAATCTCCAAAACGGGCGGGAGTATTCGACGAGCAGTACTTC
CDR3: CASSQSPKRAGVFDEQYF

J: TRBJ1-5
size: .
D: .
V: TRBV18
length: 13
DNA: TGTGCCAGCTCATCCGACCGCAATCAGCCCCAGCATTTT
CDR3: CASSSDRNQPQHF

J: TRBJ2-1
size: .
D: TRBD2
V: TRBV2
length: 14
DNA: TGTGCCAGCACGGGCGCTAGCGGGAGCTATGAGCAGTTCTTC
CDR3: CASTGASGSYEQFF

J: TRBJ1-2
size: .
D: TRBD1
V: TRBV5-6
length: 13
DNA: TGTGCCAGCAGGGTGACAGGGCGGTATGGCTACACCTTC
CDR3: CASRVTGRYGYTF

J: TRBJ2-2
size: .
D: .
V: TRBV18
length: 14
DNA: TGTGCCAGCTCACCAGGGGGCGCAACCGGGGAGCTGTTTTTT
CDR3: CASSPGGATGELFF

J: TRBJ2-5
size: .
D: .
V: TRBV10-3
length: 12
DNA: TGTGCCATCAGTGAGCGAAAAGAGACCCAGTACTTC
CDR3: CAISERKETQYF

J: TRBJ1-5
size: once
D: .
V: TRBV5-5
length: 13
DNA: TGTGCCAGCAGCTTGGATGGGCTTCAGCCCCAGCATTTT
CDR3: CASSLDGLQPQHF

J: TRBJ2-5
size: few
D: TRBD2
V: TRBV28
length: 15
DNA: TGTGCCAGCGGGGCGGGAGGGCTCCTCCAAGAGACCCAGTACTTC
CDR3: CASGAGGLLQETQYF

J: TRBJ2-1
size: .
D: TRBD2
V: TRBV4-1
length: 15
DNA: TGCGCCAGCAGCCAAACCGCGGGAGGGTCCAATGAGCAGTTCTTC
CDR3: CASSQTAGGSNEQFF

J: TRBJ1-2
size: .
D: .
V: TRBV19
length: 11
DNA: TGTGCCAGTCAAACAGGCCGTGGCTACACCTTC
CDR3: CASQTGRGYTF

J: TRBJ1-5
size: .
D: .
V: TRBV28
length: 16
DNA: TGTGCCAGCAGTCCTCGTGGCCATCTTCCAGGTCAGCCCCAGCATTTT
CDR3: CASSPRGHLPGQPQHF

J: TRBJ1-1
size: .
D: TRBD1
V: TRBV2
length: 15
DNA: TGTGCCAGCAGTGAACAGGGGACAGGGAACACTGAAGCTTTCTTT
CDR3: CASSEQGTGNTEAFF

J: TRBJ1-2
size: .
D: .
V: TRBV28
length: 12
DNA: TGTGCCAGCAGTTTGGCAGGGTATGGCTACACCTTC
CDR3: CASSLAGYGYTF

J: TRBJ1-5
size: .
D: TRBD1
V: TRBV5-5
length: 16
DNA: TGTGCCAGCAGCTTGGGGCAGGGGGCATTTGGTCAGCCCCAGCATTTT
CDR3: CASSLGQGAFGQPQHF

J: TRBJ1-1
size: .
D: .
V: TRBV14
length: 12
DNA: TGTGCCAGCAGATCCGGGGACACTGAAGCTTTCTTT
CDR3: CASRSGDTEAFF

J: TRBJ2-1
size: .
D: .
V: TRBV7-9
length: 14
DNA: TGTGCCAGCAGCTTACGGGCAGGAATGGATGAGCAGTTCTTC
CDR3: CASSLRAGMDEQFF

J: TRBJ2-1
size: .
D: .
V: TRBV9
length: 15
DNA: TGTGCCAGCAGCCCAACGGGGAGCTCCTACAATGAGCAGTTCTTC
CDR3: CASSPTGSSYNEQFF

J: TRBJ1-1
size: .
D: .
V: TRBV7-2
length: 17
DNA: TGTGCCAGCAGGCCACAAGTAGACCGGTTGACAAACACTGAAGCTTTCTTT
CDR3: CASRPQVDRLTNTEAFF

J: TRBJ2-5
size: .
D: TRBD1
V: TRBV28
length: 14
DNA: TGTGCCAGCAGCTCCGACAGGGTCCAAGAGACCCAGTACTTC
CDR3: CASSSDRVQETQYF

J: TRBJ2-1
size: .
D: .
V: TRBV11-2
length: 14
DNA: TGTGCCAGCAGCCTCAGACAGACTCACAATGAGCAGTTCTTC
CDR3: CASSLRQTHNEQFF

J: TRBJ2-7
size: .
D: .
V: TRBV5-4
length: 15
DNA: TGTGCCAGCAGCCAAGGACAGCGGGACTCCTACGAGCAGTACTTC
CDR3: CASSQGQRDSYEQYF

J: TRBJ1-4
size: .
D: .
V: TRBV7-2
length: 16
DNA: TGTGCCAGCAGCCCTTACTCCATGGCAACTAATGAAAAACTGTTTTTT
CDR3: CASSPYSMATNEKLFF

J: TRBJ2-7
size: .
D: .
V: TRBV4-2
length: 13
DNA: TGTGCCAGCAGCCGAGAAGAGGGTGAGGGGCAGTACTTC
CDR3: CASSREEGEGQYF

J: TRBJ1-2
size: .
D: .
V: TRBV9
length: 14
DNA: TGTGCCAGCAGCGCCCGGGCCGGAGGTAGCGGCTACACCTTC
CDR3: CASSARAGGSGYTF

J: TRBJ1-4
size: few
D: TRBD1
V: TRBV9
length: 15
DNA: TGTGCCAGCAGCGGCGGGACAGGGAGTTACGAAAAACTGTTTTTT
CDR3: CASSGGTGSYEKLFF

J: TRBJ1-5
size: .
D: .
V: TRBV21-1
length: 16
DNA: TGTGCCAGCGTTTTAGGGGTCCAGGGAGGCAATCAGCCCCAGCATTTT
CDR3: CASVLGVQGGNQPQHF

J: TRBJ1-1
size: .
D: .
V: TRBV5-1
length: 14
DNA: TGCGCCAGCAGAATGGGTATGATGAACACTGAAGCTTTCTTT
CDR3: CASRMGMMNTEAFF

J: TRBJ2-1
size: .
D: TRBD1
V: TRBV5-1
length: 15
DNA: TGCGCCAGCAGCTATTTGACAGGGTTGTACAATGAGCAGTTCTTC
CDR3: CASSYLTGLYNEQFF

J: TRBJ1-5
size: .
D: .
V: TRBV29-1
length: 13
DNA: TGCAGCGTTGAAGTAGTAAGCAATCAGCCCCAGCATTTT
CDR3: CSVEVVSNQPQHF

J: TRBJ1-3
size: .
D: .
V: TRBV19
length: 17
DNA: TGTGCCACCCTAGAACGGGATTTACGACACTCTGGAAACACCATATATTTT
CDR3: CATLERDLRHSGNTIYF